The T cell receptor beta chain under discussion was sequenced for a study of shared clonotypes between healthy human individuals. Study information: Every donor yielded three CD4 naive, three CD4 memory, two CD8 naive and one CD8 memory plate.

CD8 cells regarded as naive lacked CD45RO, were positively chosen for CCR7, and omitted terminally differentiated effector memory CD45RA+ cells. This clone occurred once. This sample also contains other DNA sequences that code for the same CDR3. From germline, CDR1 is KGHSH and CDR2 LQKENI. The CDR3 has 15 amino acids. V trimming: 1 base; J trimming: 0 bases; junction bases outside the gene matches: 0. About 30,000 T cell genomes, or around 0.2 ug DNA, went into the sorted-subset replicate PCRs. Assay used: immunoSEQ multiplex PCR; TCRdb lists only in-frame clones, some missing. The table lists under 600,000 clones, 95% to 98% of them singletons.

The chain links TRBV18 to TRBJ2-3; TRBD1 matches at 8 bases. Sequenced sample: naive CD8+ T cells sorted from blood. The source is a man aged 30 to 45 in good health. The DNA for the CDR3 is TGTGCCAGCTCACCACGGACAGGGAGCACAGATACGCAGTATTTT. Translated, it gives CASSPRTGSTDTQYF.